This record concerns one T cell receptor (beta chain) sequence. This entry comes from a study of blood T cell repertoires in COVID-19. The V segment lost 3 bases and the J segment 5 bases; nucleotides outside the gene matches: 11. This CDR3 has 16 residues. Germline lookup yields CDR1 KGHDR and CDR2 SFDVKD. TCRdb's table, derived via immunoSEQ multiplex PCR, lists solely in-frame clones and lacks some. The sample lists about 140,000 clones; roughly nine tenths were seen once. This chain links TRBV24-1 with TRBJ2-5, with 7 positions matching TRBD1. The TCR sequence derives from a human donor with COVID-19, enrolled during active disease. The donor label of this sample is uncertain. The sequencing input was peripheral blood. CDR3 region: CATSDPGSGGEETQYF. CDR3 nucleotide sequence: TGTGCCACCAGTGATCCAGGGTCAGGGGGAGAGGAGACCCAGTACTTC.